The next 10 T cell receptor beta chains were all read from a single sample in a study of post-analysis software for immune sequencing data. These receptors have no identified antigens. Every TCR beta cDNA library bore unique molecular identifiers. TCRdb reprocessed the PCR reads with MiXCR, giving one entry per CDR3 protein. This table has about 620,000 distinct CDR3 sequences, around 44% appearing once. Study-level findings and limits: Elevated frequency relative to controls characterized several TRBV segments in patients, TRBV5-6, TRBV5-1 and TRBV20-1 among them.

Specimen: blood. These receptors were obtained from a girl aged 10 to 17 with multiple sclerosis.

As regards this clonotype: At one boundary the junction diverges from the germline segment, which might be a read error. The chain links TRBV10-3 to TRBJ2-5; 7 positions match TRBD2. CDR1 is ENHRY and CDR2 is SYGVKD in the germline V gene. This CDR3 spans 14 amino acids. The CDR3 here is CAISGGDFQETQYF. The CDR3 DNA reads as TGTGCCATTAGTGGGGGGGACTTCCAAGAGACCCAGTACTTC.

The V gene is TRBV20-1, the J gene TRBJ2-7; D may be TRBD2 (6 bases). Trimming removed 4 bases from V and 1 base from J, with 20 bases in between. This CDR3 comprises 16 residues. Germline values: CDR1 DFQATT, CDR2 SNEGSKA (reference sequence). The CDR3 DNA is TGCAGTGCTACCTCAGGGATGGGGCGGGGTTCCTACGAGCAGTACTTC. This encodes CSATSGMGRGSYEQYF.

In this sample, this clonotype turned up a few times. V and J are TRBV12-3 or TRBV12-4 and TRBJ2-1; 9 positions match TRBD2. The length of the CDR3 is 14 residues. The V gene end was trimmed by 6 bases and the J gene end by 5 bases; junction bases not matched to a gene: 5. CDR3 protein: CASRWTSDDNEQFF. The CDR3 DNA reads as TGTGCCAGCAGGTGGACTAGCGATGACAATGAGCAGTTCTTC.

The chain joins TRBV20-1 to TRBJ2-7; 8 bases are shared with TRBD2. J was trimmed by 2 bases and V by 0 bases; bases with no gene match: 6. This CDR3 spans 15 amino acids. From germline, CDR1 is DFQATT and CDR2 SNEGSKA (reference sequence). The CDR3 loop reads CSARDQGLATYEQYF. The CDR3 DNA reads as TGCAGTGCTAGAGATCAAGGACTAGCTACCTACGAGCAGTACTTC.

The chain is built from TRBV4-1 and TRBJ1-5; D gene unclear. V gave up 1 base and J gave up 5 bases, with 15 bases separating them. The CDR3 runs 16 residues. From germline, CDR1 is MGHRA and CDR2 YSYEKL. The CDR3 DNA follows: TGCGCCAGCAGCCAAGTTCCAGGCTTCAACGATCAGCCCCAGCATTTT. Translation gives CASSQVPGFNDQPQHF.

The rearrangement uses TRBV6-2 or TRBV6-3 and TRBJ2-7; 10 bases match TRBD1. This CDR3 is 15 amino acids long. Germline values: CDR1 MNHEY, CDR2 SVGEGT. J lost 0 bases, V lost 6 bases, and 5 bases had no gene match. The CDR3 DNA sequence: TGTGCCAGCAGGCCGGGACAGGGGAGCTCCTACGAGCAGTACTTC. It translates to CASRPGQGSSYEQYF.

This clonotype was observed a handful of times. The CDR3: CATSGGGRAHEQFF. The CDR3 bases are TGTGCCACCAGTGGCGGCGGGAGGGCCCATGAGCAGTTCTTC. The chain joins TRBV24-1 to TRBJ2-1; TRBD2 agrees at 9 bases. J gave up 8 bases and V 5 bases, and 6 bases lay outside the gene matches. Germline values: CDR1 KGHDR, CDR2 SFDVKD. The CDR3 extends over 14 amino acids.

This clonotype turned up a few times. The chain uses TRBV20-1 and TRBJ2-3; no firm D call. Trimming removed 3 bases at V and 4 bases at J, with 11 bases between. Germline-derived CDR1 and CDR2 are DFQATT and SNEGSKA (reference sequence). The CDR3 consists of 13 residues. The CDR3, as DNA: TGCAGTGCTAGTATAGGACCCCCAGATACGCAGTATTTT. This translates into CSASIGPPDTQYF.

The chain is built from TRBV20-1 and TRBJ2-4; 10 bases align to TRBD1. The end of the DNA fits TRBJ2-5 better, so the J call may be wrong. Looked up from germline, CDR1 is DFQATT and CDR2 is SNEGSKA (reference sequence). This CDR3 region has 16 residues. CDR3 in amino acids: CSAPHGDRGEQETQYF. As DNA, the CDR3 is TGCAGTGCTCCCCACGGGGACAGGGGAGAACAAGAGACCCAGTACTTC.

The chain is built from TRBV5-1 and TRBJ1-6; D remains unclear. V lost 4 bases, J lost 0 bases, and 14 bases lay in between. The CDR3 is 17 amino acids. Germline CDR1 is SGHRS and CDR2 is YFSETQ. CDR3 amino acids: CASSNSAAVSYNSPLHF. CDR3 nucleotides: TGCGCCAGCAGCAACTCCGCAGCCGTCTCCTATAATTCACCCCTCCACTTT.